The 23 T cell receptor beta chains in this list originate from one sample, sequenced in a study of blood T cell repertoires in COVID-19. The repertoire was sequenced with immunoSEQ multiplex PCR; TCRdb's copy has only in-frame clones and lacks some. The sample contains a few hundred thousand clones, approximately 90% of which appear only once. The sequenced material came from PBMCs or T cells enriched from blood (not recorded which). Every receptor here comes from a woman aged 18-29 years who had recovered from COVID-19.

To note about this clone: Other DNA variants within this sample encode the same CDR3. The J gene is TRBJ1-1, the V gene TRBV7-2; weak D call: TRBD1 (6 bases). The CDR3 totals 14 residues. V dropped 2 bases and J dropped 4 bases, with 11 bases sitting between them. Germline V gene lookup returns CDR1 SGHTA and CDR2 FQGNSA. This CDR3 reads CASSLQGRGTEAFF. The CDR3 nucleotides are TGTGCCAGCAGCTTACAGGGCAGGGGCACTGAAGCTTTCTTT.

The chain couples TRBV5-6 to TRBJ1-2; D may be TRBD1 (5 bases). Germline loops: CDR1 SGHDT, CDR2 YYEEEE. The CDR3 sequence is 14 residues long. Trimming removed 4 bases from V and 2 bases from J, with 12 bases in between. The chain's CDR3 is CASSLSDSNYGYTF. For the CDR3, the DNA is TGTGCCAGCAGCCTTAGTGACAGCAACTATGGCTACACCTTC. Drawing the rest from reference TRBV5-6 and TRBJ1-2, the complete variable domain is DAGVTQSPTHLIKTRGQQVTLRCSPKSGHDTVSWYQQALGQGPQFIFQYYEEEERQRGNFPDRFSGHQFPNYSSELNVNALLLGDSALYLCASSLSDSNYGYTFGSGTRLTVV.

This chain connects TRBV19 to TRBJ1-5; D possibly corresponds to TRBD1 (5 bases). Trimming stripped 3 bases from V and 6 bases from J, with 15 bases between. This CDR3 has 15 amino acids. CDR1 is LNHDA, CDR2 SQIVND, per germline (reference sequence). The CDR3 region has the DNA TGTGCCAGTAGTATGGGATCCAGGGTCAGTCAGCCCCAGCATTTT. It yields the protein CASSMGSRVSQPQHF.

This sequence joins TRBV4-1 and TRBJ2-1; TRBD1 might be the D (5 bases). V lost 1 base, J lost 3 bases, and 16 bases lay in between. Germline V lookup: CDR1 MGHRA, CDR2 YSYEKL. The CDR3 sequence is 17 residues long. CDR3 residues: CASSQAAAGKGYNEQFF. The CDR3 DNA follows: TGCGCCAGCAGCCAAGCCGCCGCAGGGAAGGGCTACAATGAGCAGTTCTTC.

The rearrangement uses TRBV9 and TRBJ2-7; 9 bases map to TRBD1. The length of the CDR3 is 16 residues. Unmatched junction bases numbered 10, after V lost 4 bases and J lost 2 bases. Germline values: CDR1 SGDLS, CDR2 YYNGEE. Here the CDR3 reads CASSPPGTGSAYEQYF. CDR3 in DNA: TGTGCCAGCAGCCCCCCCGGGACAGGGTCTGCCTACGAGCAGTACTTC. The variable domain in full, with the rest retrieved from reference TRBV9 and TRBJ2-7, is DSGVTQTPKHLITATGQRVTLRCSPRSGDLSVYWYQQSLDQGLQFLIQYYNGEERAKGNILERFSAQQFPDLHSELNLSSLELGDSALYFCASSPPGTGSAYEQYFGPGTRLTVT.

The CDR3 coding sequence is TGTGCCAGCAGTTACTCGAATGGACAGGGCTCTGAAAAACTGTTTTTT. Protein sequence: CASSYSNGQGSEKLFF. The genes are TRBV6-5 and TRBJ1-4; TRBD1 agrees at 8 bases. J gave up 7 bases and V 0 bases, and 7 bases lay outside the gene matches. Germline assignment: CDR1 MNHEY and CDR2 SVGAGI. The CDR3 runs to 16 residues.

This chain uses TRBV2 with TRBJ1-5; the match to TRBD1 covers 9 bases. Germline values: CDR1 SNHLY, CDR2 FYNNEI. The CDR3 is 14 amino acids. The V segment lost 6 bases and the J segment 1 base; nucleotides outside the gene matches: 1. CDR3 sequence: CASRDRGSNQPQHF. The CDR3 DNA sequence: TGTGCCAGCAGGGACAGGGGAAGCAATCAGCCCCAGCATTTT.

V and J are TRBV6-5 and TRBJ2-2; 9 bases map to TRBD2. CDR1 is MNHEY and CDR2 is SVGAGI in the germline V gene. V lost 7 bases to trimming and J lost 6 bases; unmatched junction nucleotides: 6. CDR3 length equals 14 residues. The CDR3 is CASTAGGPSGELFF. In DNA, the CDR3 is TGTGCCAGCACGGCGGGGGGGCCCTCCGGGGAGCTGTTTTTT.

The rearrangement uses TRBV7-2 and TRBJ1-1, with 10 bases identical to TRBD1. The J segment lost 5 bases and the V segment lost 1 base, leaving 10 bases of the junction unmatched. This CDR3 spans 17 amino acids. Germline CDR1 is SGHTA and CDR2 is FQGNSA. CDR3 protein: CASSLVPAGTGETEAFF. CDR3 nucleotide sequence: TGTGCCAGCAGCTTAGTACCTGCCGGGACAGGGGAAACTGAAGCTTTCTTT.

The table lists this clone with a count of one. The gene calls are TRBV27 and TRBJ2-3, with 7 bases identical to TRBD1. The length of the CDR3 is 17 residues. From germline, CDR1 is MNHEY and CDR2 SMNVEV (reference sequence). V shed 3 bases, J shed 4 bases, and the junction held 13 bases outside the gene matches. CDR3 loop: CASSLRQGPLLADTQYF. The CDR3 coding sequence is TGTGCCAGCAGTTTGCGACAGGGTCCTCTTCTGGCAGATACGCAGTATTTT.

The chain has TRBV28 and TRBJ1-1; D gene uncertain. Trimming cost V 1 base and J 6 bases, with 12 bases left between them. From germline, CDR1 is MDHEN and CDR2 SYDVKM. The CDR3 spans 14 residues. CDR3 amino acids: CASSLSVEGSEAFF. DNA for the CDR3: TGTGCCAGCAGTTTATCCGTCGAGGGCTCTGAAGCTTTCTTT.

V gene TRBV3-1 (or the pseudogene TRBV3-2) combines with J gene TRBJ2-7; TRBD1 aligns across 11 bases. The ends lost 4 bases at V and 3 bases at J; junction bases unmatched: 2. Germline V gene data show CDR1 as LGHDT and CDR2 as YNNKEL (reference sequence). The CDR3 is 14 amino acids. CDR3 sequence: CASSPGTGGYEQYF. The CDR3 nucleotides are TGTGCCAGCAGCCCCGGGACAGGGGGCTACGAGCAGTACTTC.

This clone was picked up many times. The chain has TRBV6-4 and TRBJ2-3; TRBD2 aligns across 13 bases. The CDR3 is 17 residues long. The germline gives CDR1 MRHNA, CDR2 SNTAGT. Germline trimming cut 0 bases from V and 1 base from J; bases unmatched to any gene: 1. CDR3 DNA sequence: TGTGCCAGCAGTGACTCTACTAGCGGGGGGGGCACAGATACGCAGTATTTT. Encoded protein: CASSDSTSGGGTDTQYF.

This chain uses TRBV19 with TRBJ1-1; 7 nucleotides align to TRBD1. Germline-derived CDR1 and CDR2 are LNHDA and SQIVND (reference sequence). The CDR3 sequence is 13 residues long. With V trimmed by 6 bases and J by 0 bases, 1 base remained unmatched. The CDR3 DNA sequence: TGTGCCAGTAGGACAGGGATGAACACTGAAGCTTTCTTT. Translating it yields CASRTGMNTEAFF. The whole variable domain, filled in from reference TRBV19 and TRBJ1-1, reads DGGITQSPKYLFRKEGQNVTLSCEQNLNHDAMYWYRQDPGQGLRLIYYSQIVNDFQKGDIAEGYSVSREKKESFPLTVTSAQKNPTAFYLCASRTGMNTEAFFGQGTRLTVV.

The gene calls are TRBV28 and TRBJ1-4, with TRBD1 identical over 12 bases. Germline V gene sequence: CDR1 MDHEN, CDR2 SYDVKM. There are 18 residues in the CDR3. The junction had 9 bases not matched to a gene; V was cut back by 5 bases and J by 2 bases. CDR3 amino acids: CASSHPGQGAGTNEKLFF. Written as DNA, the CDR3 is TGTGCCAGCAGTCACCCGGGACAGGGGGCTGGGACTAATGAAAAACTGTTTTTT. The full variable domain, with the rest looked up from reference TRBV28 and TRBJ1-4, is DVKVTQSSRYLVKRTGEKVFLECVQDMDHENMFWYRQDPGLGLRLIYFSYDVKMKEKGDIPEGYSVSREKKERFSLILESASTNQTSMYLCASSHPGQGAGTNEKLFFGSGTQLSVL.

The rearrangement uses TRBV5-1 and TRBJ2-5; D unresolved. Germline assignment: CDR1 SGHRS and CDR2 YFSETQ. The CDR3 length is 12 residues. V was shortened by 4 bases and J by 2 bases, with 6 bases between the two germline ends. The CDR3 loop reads CASSQEQETQYF. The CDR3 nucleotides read TGCGCCAGCAGCCAGGAACAAGAGACCCAGTACTTC.

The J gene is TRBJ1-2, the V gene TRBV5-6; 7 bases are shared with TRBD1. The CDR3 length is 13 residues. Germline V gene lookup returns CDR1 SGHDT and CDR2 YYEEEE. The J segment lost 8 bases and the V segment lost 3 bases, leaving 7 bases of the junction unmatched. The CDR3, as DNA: TGTGCCAGCAGCTCTAAGACAGGGCAGGGCTACACCTTC. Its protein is CASSSKTGQGYTF.

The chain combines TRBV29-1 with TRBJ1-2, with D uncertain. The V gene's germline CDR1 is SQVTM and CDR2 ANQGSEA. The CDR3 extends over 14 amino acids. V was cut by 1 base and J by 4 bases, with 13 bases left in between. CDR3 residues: CSVEGVPSSYGYTF. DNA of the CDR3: TGCAGCGTTGAAGGGGTCCCTAGTAGCTATGGCTACACCTTC.

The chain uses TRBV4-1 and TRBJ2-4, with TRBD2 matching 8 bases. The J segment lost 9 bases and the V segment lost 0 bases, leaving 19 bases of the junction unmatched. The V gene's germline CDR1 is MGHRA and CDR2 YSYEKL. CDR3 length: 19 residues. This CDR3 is CASSQDVYPDLSGGPIQYF. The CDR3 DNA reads TGCGCCAGCAGCCAAGATGTCTACCCGGATTTGAGCGGGGGACCCATTCAGTACTTC.

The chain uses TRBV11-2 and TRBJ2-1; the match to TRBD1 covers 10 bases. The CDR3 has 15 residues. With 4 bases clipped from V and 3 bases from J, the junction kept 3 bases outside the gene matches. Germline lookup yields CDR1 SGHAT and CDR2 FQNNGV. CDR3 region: CASSWGTGDYNEQFF. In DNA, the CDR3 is TGTGCCAGCAGCTGGGGGACAGGGGACTACAATGAGCAGTTCTTC.

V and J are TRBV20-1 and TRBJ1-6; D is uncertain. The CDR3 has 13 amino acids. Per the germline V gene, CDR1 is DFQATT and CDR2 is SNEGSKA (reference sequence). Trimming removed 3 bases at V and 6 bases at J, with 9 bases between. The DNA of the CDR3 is TGCAGTGCTAGTGGGGAGCGTAATTCACCCCTCCACTTT. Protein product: CSASGERNSPLHF.

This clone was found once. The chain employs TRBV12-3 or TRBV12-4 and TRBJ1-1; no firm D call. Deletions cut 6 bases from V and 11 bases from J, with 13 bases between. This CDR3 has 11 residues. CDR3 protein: CASSRTGIAFF. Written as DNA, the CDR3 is TGTGCCAGCAGCCGTACGGGGATTGCTTTCTTT.

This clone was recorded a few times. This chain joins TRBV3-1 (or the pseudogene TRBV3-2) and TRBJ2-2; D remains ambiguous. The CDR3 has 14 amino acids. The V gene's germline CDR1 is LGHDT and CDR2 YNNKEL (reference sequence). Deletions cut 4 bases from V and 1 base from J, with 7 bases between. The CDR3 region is CASSLAVNTGELFF. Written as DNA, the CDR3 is TGTGCCAGCAGCCTCGCGGTGAACACCGGGGAGCTGTTTTTT.